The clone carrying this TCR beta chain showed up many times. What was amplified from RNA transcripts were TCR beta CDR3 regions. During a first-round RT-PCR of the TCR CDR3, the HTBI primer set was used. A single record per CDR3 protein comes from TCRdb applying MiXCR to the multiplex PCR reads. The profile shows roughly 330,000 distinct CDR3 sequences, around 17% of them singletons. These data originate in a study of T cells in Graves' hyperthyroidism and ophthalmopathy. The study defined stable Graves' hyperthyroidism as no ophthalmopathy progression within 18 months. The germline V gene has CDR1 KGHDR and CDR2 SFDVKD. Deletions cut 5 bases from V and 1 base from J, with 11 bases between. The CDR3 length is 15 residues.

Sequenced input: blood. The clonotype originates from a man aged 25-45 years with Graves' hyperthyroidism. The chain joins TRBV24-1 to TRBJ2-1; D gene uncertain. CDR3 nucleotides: TGTGCCACCAGTGGTGGAACTCAATCCTACAATGAGCAGTTCTTC. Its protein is CATSGGTQSYNEQFF.